This T cell receptor (beta chain) was sequenced for a study of blood T cell repertoires in COVID-19. Clones were sequenced by immunoSEQ multiplex PCR, and TCRdb holds only the in-frame ones, with some missing. The sample records around 200,000 clones, approximately 88% being singletons. This clone was found once. CDR3 length: 14 amino acids. Germline V lookup: CDR1 LGHNA, CDR2 YNFKEQ. V was cut by 5 bases and J by 6 bases, with 16 bases left in between. The TCR was taken from a man aged 40-49 years with acute or convalescent COVID-19. This sequence joins TRBV4-2 and TRBJ2-5; maybe TRBD1 (7 bases). Sequenced: peripheral blood. The CDR3 coding sequence is TGTGCCAGCAGCGACTCAGGGGGGTCTCAGACCCAGTACTTC. It yields the protein CASSDSGGSQTQYF.